This TCR beta chain was sequenced in a study of T cells in Graves' hyperthyroidism and ophthalmopathy. Concerning this clonotype itself: A much larger clone differs by one base, so this may be a read error.

V lost 7 bases and J 8 bases, leaving 14 bases between the germline ends. From germline, CDR1 is SGHAT and CDR2 FQDESV (reference sequence). The CDR3 runs 13 residues. Newly diagnosed hyperthyroidism, duration under 2 months, in patients aged 18 to 65. Amplification targeted TCR beta CDR3 regions from RNA transcripts. RT-PCR in the first round (using the HTBI primer set) targeted the TCR CDR3. TCRdb reprocessed the multiplex PCR reads via MiXCR and lists one record per CDR3 protein. The profile shows approximately 560,000 distinct CDR3 sequences, 40% to 55% of them singletons. The material sequenced was peripheral blood or thyroid tissue (not recorded which). This chain uses TRBV11-1 with TRBJ1-4; D is ambiguous. This clonotype was obtained from a young woman with Graves' hyperthyroidism. This CDR3 reads CASTTVTAEKLFF. The CDR3 DNA reads TGTGCCAGCACCACGGTAACAGCCGAAAAACTGTTTTTT.